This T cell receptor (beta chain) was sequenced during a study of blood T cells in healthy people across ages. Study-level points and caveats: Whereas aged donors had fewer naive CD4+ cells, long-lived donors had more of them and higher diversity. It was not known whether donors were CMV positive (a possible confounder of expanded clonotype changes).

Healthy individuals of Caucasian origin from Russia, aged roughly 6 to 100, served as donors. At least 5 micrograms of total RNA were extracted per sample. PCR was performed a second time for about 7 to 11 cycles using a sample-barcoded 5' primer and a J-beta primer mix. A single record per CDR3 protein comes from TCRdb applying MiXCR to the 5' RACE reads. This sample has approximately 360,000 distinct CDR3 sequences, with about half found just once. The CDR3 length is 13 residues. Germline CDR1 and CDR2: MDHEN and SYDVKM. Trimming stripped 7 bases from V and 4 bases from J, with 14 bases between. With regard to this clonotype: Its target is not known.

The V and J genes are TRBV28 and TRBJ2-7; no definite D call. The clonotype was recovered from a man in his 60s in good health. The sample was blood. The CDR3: CASTTFGEYEQYF. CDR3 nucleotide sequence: TGTGCCAGCACAACGTTCGGCGAATACGAGCAGTACTTC. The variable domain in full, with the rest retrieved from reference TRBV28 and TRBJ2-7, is DVKVTQSSRYLVKRTGEKVFLECVQDMDHENMFWYRQDPGLGLRLIYFSYDVKMKEKGDIPEGYSVSREKKERFSLILESASTNQTSMYLCASTTFGEYEQYFGPGTRLTVT.